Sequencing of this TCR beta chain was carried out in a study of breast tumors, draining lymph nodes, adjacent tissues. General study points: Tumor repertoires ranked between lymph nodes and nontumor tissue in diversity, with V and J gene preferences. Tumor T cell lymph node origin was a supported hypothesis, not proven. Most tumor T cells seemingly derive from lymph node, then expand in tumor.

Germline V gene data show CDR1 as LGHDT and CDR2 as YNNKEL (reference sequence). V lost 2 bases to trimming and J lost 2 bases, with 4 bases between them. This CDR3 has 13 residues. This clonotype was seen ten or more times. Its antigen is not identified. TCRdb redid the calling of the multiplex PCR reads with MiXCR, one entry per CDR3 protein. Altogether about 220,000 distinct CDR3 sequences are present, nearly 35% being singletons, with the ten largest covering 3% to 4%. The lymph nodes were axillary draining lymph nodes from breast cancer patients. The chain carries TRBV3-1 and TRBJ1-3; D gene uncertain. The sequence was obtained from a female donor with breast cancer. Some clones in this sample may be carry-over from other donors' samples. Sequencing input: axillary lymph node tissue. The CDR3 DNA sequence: TGTGCCAGCAGCCAACCGGCTGGAAACACCATATATTTT. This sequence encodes CASSQPAGNTIYF.